This T cell receptor beta chain was profiled in a study of cytomegalovirus exposure and HLA in healthy donors. Measured with immunoSEQ multiplex PCR; TCRdb has only the in-frame clones, and not every one. Counted here are around 180,000 clones, around 88% occurring once; the ten biggest clones make up roughly 1.5%. The CDR3 contains 14 residues. The germline CDR1 and CDR2 sequences are KGHSH and LQKENI. Trimming took off 6 bases at V and 5 bases at J, with 15 bases between the two ends. The sequence came from a woman aged 18 to 35 in good health and CMV-seronegative. The sequenced sample was PBMCs. The chain employs TRBV18 and TRBJ2-3, with D unresolved. The CDR3 region has the DNA TGTGCCAGCTCCCCATGGCCCCCACAAGATACGCAGTATTTT. This sequence encodes CASSPWPPQDTQYF.